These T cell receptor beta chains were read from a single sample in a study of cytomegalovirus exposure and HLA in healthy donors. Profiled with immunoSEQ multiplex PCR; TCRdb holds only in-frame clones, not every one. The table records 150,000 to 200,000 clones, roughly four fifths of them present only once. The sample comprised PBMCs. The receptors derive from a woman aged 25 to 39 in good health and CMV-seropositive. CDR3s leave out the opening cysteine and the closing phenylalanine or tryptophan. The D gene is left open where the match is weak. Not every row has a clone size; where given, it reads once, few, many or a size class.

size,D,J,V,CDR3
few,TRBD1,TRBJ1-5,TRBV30,AWSPRQGTGNQPQH
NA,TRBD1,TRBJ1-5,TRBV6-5,ASSLGTDQPQH
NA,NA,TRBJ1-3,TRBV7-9,ASSPGGIFGNTIY
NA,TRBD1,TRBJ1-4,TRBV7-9,ASSLDRGRFEKLF
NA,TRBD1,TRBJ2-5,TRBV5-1,ASSPPRDRASETQY
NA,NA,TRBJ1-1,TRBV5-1,TSSQRQVNTEAF
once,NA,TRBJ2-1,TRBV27,ASKGLFGNEQF
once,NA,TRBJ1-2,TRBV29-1,SAEAGNYGYT
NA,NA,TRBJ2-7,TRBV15,ATSQITHHYEQY
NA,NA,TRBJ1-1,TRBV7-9,ASREGGMNTEAF
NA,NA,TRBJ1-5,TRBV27,ASSLRGTADQPQH
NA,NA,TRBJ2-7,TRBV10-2,ASSESYEQY
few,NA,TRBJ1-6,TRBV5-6,ASSLKQRRPSSYNSPLH
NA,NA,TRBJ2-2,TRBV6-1,ASSEVVAGELF
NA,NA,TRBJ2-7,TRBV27,ASSFTEDYEQY
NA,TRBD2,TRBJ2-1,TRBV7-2,ASSLVASGGGSSYEQF
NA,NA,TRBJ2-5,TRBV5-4,ASSSRAEGETQY
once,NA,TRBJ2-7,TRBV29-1,SVVGATGYEQY
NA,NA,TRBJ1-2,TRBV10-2,ASRGQGANYGYT
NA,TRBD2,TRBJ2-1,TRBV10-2,ASSESRTSEGDEQF
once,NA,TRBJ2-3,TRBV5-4,ASSGGGLRGSDTQY
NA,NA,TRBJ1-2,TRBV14,ASSQYNYGYT
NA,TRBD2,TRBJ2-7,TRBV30,AWKFPAGEYYEQY
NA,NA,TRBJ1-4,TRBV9,ASSVGGGAEKLF
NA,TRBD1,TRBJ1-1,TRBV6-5,ASSSGTGYTEAF
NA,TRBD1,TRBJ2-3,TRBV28,ASTLRGTGSTDTQY
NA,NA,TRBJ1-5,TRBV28,ASRPPGDRQPQH
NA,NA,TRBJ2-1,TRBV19,ASSMRGGIGNEQF
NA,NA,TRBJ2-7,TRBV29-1,SVAKSTQGSEQY
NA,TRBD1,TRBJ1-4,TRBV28,ASSTPGTGPTNEKLF
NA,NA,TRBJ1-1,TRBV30,AWKRGGTEAF
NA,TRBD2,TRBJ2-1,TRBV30,AWSARLGFRTSGRVNEQF
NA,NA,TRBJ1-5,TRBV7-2,ASSLRLGQPQH
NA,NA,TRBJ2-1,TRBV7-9,ASSLASGNEQF
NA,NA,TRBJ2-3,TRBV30,AWSVRQGKDTQY